This T cell receptor (beta chain) was identified in a study of T cells in Graves' hyperthyroidism and ophthalmopathy. Amplification of TCR beta CDR3 regions was performed using RNA transcripts as template. Carried out on the TCR CDR3, a first-round RT-PCR used the HTBI primer set. TCRdb reprocessed the multiplex PCR reads via MiXCR and lists one record per CDR3 protein. The sample has 650,000 to 850,000 distinct CDR3 sequences, around 20% seen once. V was clipped by 3 bases and J by 2 bases; unmatched bases: 4. Germline lookup yields CDR1 SGHAT and CDR2 FQNNGV. CDR3 length equals 15 residues. The sample holds a few counts of this clonotype.

Sequencing was done on a sample of blood. The sequence came from a woman in her forties or fifties with Graves' hyperthyroidism that later progressed to Graves' ophthalmopathy. V usage is TRBV11-2 and J usage is TRBJ2-7; TRBD2 agrees at 10 bases. The DNA for the CDR3 is TGTGCCAGCAGCTTTAGCGGGGGGTCCACCTACGAGCAGTACTTC. Residues: CASSFSGGSTYEQYF.